This T cell receptor beta chain originates from a study of blood T cell repertoires in COVID-19. Using immunoSEQ multiplex PCR, the repertoire was profiled, and TCRdb retains in-frame clones only, with some absent. The table lists over 200,000 clones, 75% to 85% of them singletons. Germline values: CDR1 MGHRA, CDR2 YSYEKL. The CDR3 length is 15 residues. With 4 bases clipped from V and 5 bases from J, the junction kept 6 bases outside the gene matches. What was sequenced was peripheral blood. The chain recombines TRBV4-1 with TRBJ2-4, with TRBD1 matching over 9 bases. This clonotype was sampled from a man in his forties who had recovered from COVID-19. CDR3: CASSRTQGAENIQYF. CDR3 coding DNA: TGCGCCAGCAGCCGGACACAGGGGGCAGAAAACATTCAGTACTTC.